The 9 T cell receptor beta chains given below trace back to one sample, sequenced in a study of T cells in Graves' hyperthyroidism and ophthalmopathy. TCR beta CDR3 regions were amplified from RNA. A set of HTBI primers served as the primers for a first-round RT-PCR of the TCR CDR3. TCRdb independently ran MiXCR on the multiplex PCR reads; one entry per CDR3 protein. The sample gives over 650,000 distinct CDR3 sequences, 40% to 55% of which show up once; approximately 6.8% is in the top ten. The sample taken for sequencing was peripheral blood or thyroid tissue (not recorded which). The receptors were sampled from an adult man with Graves' disease, either hyperthyroidism or ophthalmopathy (not recorded which).

This chain links TRBV7-9 with TRBJ1-1, with TRBD1 matching 7 bases. Germline assignment: CDR1 SEHNR and CDR2 FQNEAQ (reference sequence). The CDR3 extends over 13 amino acids. The V segment lost 5 bases and the J segment 7 bases; nucleotides outside the gene matches: 7. This CDR3 reads CASSVGDSGEAFF. The CDR3, as DNA: TGTGCCAGCAGCGTTGGGGACAGCGGTGAAGCTTTCTTT.

This clonotype was picked up many times. The chain is built from TRBV10-3 and TRBJ2-5, with D possibly TRBD1 on 6 matching bases. The germline V and J ends were trimmed by 6 bases and 0 bases, with 8 bases remaining between them. The CDR3 covers 13 residues. CDR1 ENHRY and CDR2 SYGVKD come from the germline V gene. CDR3 protein: CAIRGGDQETQYF. The DNA for the CDR3 is TGTGCCATCAGAGGGGGTGACCAAGAGACCCAGTACTTC.

The chain uses TRBV19 and TRBJ2-7; 10 bases are a match to TRBD1. With 5 bases clipped from V and 5 bases from J, the junction kept 9 bases outside the gene matches. Germline-derived CDR1 and CDR2 are LNHDA and SQIVND (reference sequence). This CDR3 spans 15 amino acids. Here the CDR3 reads CASSPLPGQGNEQYF. The CDR3 DNA is TGTGCCAGTAGTCCGCTCCCGGGACAGGGGAACGAGCAGTACTTC.

This clonotype was counted only a few times. This rearrangement joins TRBV20-1 to TRBJ1-2, with unresolved D. The V end was cut by 3 bases, the J end by 0 bases, with 11 bases between. CDR3 length: 14 residues. The germline gives CDR1 DFQATT, CDR2 SNEGSKA (reference sequence). The CDR3 DNA reads as TGCAGTGCTAGCATCCGGGAGACTAACTATGGCTACACCTTC. Its protein product is CSASIRETNYGYTF.

This clonotype was seen at least ten times. The genes are TRBV25-1 and TRBJ1-1, with D unclear. This CDR3 is 13 amino acids long. Germline V gene data show CDR1 as MGHDK and CDR2 as SYGVNS. The V gene lost 2 bases and the J gene lost 4 bases, with 8 bases spanning the gap. The CDR3 region is CASSEGVSTEAFF. CDR3 DNA: TGTGCCAGCAGTGAAGGGGTTTCCACTGAAGCTTTCTTT.

The chain has TRBV2 and TRBJ1-1; possible D gene TRBD1, 5 bases. The CDR3 length is 14 residues. The V gene lost 7 bases and the J gene lost 5 bases, with 17 bases spanning the gap. Looked up from germline, CDR1 is SNHLY and CDR2 is FYNNEI. DNA for the CDR3: TGTGCCAGCATGGGGGTCAGGAGGAAAACTGAAGCTTTCTTT. Its translation: CASMGVRRKTEAFF.

This clonotype appeared a few times. The rearrangement uses TRBV12-3 or TRBV12-4 and TRBJ1-5; 7 positions match TRBD1. CDR3 length: 15 amino acids. V lost 4 bases to trimming and J lost 6 bases; unmatched junction nucleotides: 9. This CDR3 is CASSSKQGYRQPQHF. For the CDR3, the DNA is TGTGCCAGCAGTTCAAAACAGGGGTACCGTCAGCCCCAGCATTTT.

This clonotype appeared once. This sequence joins TRBV7-9 and TRBJ1-1; TRBD1 matches 7 bases. J lost 3 bases, V lost 6 bases, and 7 bases had no gene match. The CDR3 has 14 amino acids. The germline V gene has CDR1 SEHNR and CDR2 FQNEAQ (reference sequence). The DNA of the CDR3 is TGTGCCAGCAGTTTCCGGGACAGCTACACTGAAGCTTTCTTT. It translates to CASSFRDSYTEAFF.

The chain is built from TRBV7-9 and TRBJ1-2, with D perhaps matching TRBD1 (6 bases). CDR3 length: 14 amino acids. Trimming took off 1 base at V and 7 bases at J, with 13 bases between the two ends. Germline values: CDR1 SEHNR, CDR2 FQNEAQ (reference sequence). The CDR3 bases are TGTGCCAGCAGCTTAGGAGGGGTGGGGGCTGGCTACACCTTC. Encoded protein: CASSLGGVGAGYTF.